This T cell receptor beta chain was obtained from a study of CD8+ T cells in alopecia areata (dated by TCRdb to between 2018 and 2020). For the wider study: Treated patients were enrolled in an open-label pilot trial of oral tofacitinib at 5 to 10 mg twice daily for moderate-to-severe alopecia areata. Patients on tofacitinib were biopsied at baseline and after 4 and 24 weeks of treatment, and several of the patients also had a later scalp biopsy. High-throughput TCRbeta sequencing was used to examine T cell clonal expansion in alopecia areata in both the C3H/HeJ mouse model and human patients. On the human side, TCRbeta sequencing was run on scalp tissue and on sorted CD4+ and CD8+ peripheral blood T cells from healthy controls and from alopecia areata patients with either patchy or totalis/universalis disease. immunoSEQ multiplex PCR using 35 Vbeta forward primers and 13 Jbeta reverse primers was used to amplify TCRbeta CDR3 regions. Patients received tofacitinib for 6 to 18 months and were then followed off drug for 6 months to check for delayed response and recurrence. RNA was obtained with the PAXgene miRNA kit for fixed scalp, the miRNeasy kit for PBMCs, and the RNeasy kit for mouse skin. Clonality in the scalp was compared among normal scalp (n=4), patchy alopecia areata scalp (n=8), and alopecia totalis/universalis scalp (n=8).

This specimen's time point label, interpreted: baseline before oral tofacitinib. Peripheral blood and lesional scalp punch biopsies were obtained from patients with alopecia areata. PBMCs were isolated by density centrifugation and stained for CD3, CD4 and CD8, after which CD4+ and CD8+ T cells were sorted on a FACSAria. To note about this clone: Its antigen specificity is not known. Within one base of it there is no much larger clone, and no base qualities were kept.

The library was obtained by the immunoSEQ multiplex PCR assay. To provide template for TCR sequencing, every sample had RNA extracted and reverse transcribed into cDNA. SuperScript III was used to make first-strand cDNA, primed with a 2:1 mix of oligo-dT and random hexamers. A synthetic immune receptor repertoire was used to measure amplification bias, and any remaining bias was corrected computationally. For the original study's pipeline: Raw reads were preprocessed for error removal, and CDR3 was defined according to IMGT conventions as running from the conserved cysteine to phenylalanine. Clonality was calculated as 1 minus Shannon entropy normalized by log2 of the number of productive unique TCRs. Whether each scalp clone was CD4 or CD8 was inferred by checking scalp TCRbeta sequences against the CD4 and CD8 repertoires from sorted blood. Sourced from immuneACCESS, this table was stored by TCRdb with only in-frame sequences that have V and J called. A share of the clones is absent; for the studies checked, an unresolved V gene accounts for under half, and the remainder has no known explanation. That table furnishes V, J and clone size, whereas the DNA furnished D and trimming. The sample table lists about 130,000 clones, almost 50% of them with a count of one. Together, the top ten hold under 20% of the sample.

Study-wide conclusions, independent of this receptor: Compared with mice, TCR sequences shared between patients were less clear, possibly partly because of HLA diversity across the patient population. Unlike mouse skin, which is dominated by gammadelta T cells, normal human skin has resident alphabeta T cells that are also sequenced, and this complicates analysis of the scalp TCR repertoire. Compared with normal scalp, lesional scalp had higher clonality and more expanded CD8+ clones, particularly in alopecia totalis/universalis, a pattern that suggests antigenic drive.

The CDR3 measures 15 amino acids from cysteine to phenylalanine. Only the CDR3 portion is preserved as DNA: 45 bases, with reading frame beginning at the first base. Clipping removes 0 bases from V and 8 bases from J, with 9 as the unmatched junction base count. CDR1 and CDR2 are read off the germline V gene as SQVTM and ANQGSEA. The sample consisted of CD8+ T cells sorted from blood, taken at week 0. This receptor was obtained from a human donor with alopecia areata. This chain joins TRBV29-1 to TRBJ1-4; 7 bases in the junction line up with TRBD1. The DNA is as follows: TGCAGCGTTGAAGATCAGGACAGGTTTGAGGAAAAACTGTTTTTT. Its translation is CSVEDQDRFEEKLFF.